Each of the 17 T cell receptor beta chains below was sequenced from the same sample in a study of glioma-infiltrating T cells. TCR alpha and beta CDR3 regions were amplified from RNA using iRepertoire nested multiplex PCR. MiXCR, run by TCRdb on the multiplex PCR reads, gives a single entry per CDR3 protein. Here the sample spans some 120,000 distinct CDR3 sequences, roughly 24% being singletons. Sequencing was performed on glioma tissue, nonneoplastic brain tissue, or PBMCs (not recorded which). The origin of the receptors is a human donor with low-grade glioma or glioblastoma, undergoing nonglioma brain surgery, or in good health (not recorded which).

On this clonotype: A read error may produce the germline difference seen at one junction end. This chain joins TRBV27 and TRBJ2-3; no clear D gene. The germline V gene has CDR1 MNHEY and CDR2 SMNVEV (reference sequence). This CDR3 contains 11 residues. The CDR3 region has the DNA TGTGCCAGCGGCTTCCTCGGTACGCAGTACTTT. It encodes CASGFLGTQYF.

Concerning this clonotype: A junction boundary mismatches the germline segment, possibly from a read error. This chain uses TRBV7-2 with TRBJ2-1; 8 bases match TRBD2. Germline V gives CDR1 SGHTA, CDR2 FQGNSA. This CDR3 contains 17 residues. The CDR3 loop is CASGLGRLAGPYNEQFF. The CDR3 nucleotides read TGTGCCAGCGGCTTAGGGCGGCTAGCGGGCCCCTACAATGAGCAGTTCTTC.

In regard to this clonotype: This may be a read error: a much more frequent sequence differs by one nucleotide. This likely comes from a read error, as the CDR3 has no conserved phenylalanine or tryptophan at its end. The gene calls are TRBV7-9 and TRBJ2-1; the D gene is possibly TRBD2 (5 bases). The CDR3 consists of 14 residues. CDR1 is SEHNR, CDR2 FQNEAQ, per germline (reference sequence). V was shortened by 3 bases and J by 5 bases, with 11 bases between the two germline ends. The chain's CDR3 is CASSLRVMDNEQFS. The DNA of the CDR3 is TGTGCCAGCAGCTTGCGGGTTATGGACAATGAGCAGTTCTCC.

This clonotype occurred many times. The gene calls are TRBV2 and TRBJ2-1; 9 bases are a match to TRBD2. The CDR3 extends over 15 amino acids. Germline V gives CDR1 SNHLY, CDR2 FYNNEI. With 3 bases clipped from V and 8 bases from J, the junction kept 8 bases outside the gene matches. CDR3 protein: CASSDVAGERDEQFF. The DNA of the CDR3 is TGTGCCAGCAGTGATGTAGCGGGAGAGAGAGATGAGCAGTTCTTC.

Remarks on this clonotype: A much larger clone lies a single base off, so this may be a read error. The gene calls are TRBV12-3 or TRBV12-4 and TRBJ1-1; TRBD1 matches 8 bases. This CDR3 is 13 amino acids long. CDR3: CASRQGGTTGAFF. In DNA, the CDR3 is TGTGCCAGCAGACAGGGGGGGACCACTGGAGCTTTCTTT.

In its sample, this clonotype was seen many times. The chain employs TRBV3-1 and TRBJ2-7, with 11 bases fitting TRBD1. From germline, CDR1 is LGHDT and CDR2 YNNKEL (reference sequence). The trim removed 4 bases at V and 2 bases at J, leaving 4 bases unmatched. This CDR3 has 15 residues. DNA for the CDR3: TGTGCCAGCAGCCTACCGGGACAGGGGGCCTACGAGCAGTACTTC. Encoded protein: CASSLPGQGAYEQYF.

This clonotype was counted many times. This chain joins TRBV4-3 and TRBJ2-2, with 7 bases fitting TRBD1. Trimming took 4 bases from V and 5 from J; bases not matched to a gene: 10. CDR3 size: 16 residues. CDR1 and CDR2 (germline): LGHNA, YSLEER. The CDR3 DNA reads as TGCGCCAGCAGCCCCGCCCGACAGGGCGAAACCGGGGAGCTGTTTTTT. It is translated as CASSPARQGETGELFF.

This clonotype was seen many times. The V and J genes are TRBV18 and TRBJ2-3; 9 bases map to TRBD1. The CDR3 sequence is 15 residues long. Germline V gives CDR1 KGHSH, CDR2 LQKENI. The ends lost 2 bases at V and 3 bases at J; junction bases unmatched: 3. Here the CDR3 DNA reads TGTGCCAGCTCACCATCGGGACAGGGTACAGATACGCAGTATTTT. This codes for CASSPSGQGTDTQYF.

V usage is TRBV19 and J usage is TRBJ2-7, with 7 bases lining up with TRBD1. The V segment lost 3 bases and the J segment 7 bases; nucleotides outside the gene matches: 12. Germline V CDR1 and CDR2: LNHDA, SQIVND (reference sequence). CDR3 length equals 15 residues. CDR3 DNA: TGTGCCAGTAGTATCGACACGGGACAGCCCGTTGAGCAGTACTTC. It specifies CASSIDTGQPVEQYF.

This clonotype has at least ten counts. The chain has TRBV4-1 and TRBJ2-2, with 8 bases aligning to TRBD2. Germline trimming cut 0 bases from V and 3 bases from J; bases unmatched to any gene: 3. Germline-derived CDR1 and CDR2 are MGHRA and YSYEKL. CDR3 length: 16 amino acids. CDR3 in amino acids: CASSQDTSGYTGELFF. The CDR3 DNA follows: TGCGCCAGCAGCCAAGATACTAGCGGATACACCGGGGAGCTGTTTTTT.

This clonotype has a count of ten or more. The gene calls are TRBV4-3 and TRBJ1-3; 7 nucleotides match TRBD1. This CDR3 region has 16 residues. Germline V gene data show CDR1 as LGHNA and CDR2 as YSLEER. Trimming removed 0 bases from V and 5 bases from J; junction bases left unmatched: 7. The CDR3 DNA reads TGCGCCAGCAGCCAAGATCGAAGGGGGCTAAGAAACACCATATATTTT. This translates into CASSQDRRGLRNTIYF.

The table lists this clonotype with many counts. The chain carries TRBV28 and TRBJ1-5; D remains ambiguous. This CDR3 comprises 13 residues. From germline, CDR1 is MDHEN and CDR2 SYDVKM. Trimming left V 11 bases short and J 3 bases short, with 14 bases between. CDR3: CAGRTSNNQPQHF. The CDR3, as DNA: TGTGCCGGAAGGACGTCCAACAATCAGCCCCAGCATTTT.

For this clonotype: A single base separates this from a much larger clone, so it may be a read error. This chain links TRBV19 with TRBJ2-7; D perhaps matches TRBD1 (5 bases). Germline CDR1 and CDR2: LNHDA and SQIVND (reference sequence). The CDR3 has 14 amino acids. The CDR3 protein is CASSTSTENYKQYF. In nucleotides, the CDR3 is TGTGCCAGTAGTACATCGACAGAAAACTACAAGCAGTACTTC. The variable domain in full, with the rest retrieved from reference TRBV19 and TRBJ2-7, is DGGITQSPKYLFRKEGQNVTLSCEQNLNHDAMYWYRQDPGQGLRLIYYSQIVNDFQKGDIAEGYSVSREKKESFPLTVTSAQKNPTAFYLCASSTSTENYKQYFGPGTRLTVT.

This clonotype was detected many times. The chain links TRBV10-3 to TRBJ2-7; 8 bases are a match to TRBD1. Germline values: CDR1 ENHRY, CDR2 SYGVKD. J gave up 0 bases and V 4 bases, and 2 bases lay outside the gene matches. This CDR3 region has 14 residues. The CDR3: CAISGQGSSYEQYF. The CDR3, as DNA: TGTGCCATCAGTGGACAGGGGAGCTCCTACGAGCAGTACTTC.

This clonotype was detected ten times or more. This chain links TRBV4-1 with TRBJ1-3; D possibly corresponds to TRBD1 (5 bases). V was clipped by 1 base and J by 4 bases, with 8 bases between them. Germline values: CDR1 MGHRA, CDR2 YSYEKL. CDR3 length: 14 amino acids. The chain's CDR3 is CASSQGPGGNTIYF. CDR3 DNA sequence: TGCGCCAGCAGCCAAGGCCCAGGGGGAAACACCATATATTTT.

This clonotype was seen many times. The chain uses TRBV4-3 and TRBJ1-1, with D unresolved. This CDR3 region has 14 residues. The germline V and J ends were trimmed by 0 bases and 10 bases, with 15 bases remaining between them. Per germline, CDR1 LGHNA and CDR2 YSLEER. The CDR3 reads CASSQDREGRGAFF. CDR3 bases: TGCGCCAGCAGCCAAGATAGGGAAGGGCGTGGAGCTTTCTTT.

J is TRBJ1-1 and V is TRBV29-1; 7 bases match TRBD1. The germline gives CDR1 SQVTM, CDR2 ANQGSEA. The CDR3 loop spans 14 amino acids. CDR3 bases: TGCACCACCAGGCCGGGACAGTCGAACACTGAAGCTTTCTTT. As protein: CTTRPGQSNTEAFF.